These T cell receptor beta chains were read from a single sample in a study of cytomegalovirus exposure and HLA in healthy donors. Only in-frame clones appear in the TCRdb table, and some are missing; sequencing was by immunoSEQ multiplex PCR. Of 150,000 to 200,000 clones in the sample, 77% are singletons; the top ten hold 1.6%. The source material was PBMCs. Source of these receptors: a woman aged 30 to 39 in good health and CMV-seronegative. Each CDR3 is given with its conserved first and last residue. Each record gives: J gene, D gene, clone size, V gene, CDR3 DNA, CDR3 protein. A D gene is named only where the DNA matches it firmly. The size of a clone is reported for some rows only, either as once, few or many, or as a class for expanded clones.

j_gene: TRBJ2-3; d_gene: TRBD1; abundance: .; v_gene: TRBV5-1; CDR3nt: TGCGCCAGCAGCGAGCCGACAGGGGGCGGGACAGATACGCAGTATTTT; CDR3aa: CASSEPTGGGTDTQYF
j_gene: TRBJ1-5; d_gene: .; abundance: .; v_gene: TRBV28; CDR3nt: TGTGCCAGCCTCGGGGGGGGCAATCAGCCCCAGCATTTT; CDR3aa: CASLGGGNQPQHF
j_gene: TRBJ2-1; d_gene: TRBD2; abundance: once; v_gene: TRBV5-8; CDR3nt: TGTGCCAGCAGCTATAGCGGGAGGAAAAGCAATGAGCAGTTCTTC; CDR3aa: CASSYSGRKSNEQFF
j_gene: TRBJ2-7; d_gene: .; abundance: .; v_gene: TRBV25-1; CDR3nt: TGTGCCAGCAGGCCGAACAGGGCCTCCTACGAGCAGTACTTC; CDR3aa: CASRPNRASYEQYF
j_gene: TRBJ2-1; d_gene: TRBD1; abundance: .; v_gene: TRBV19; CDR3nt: TGTGCCAGTAGTCATCAACAGGGGCACGATGAGCAGTTCTTC; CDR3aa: CASSHQQGHDEQFF
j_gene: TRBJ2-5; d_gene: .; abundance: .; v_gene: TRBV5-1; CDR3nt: TGCGCCAGCAGAAAGCCAGGGGGTCCCATTGGGGGGGAGACCCAGTACTTC; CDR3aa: CASRKPGGPIGGETQYF
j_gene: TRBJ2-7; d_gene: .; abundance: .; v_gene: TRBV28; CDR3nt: TGTGCTTCCGGGGCGGGGCACTACGAGCAGTACTTC; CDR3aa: CASGAGHYEQYF
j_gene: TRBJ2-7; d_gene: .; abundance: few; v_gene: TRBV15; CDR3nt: TGTGCCACCAGCAGAGATCCCTCCAGCTCCTACGAGCAGTACTTC; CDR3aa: CATSRDPSSSYEQYF
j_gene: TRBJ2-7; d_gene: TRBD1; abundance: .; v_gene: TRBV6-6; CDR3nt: TGTGCCAGCAGTTACTCTGGGACAGCTCCTTTAGACGAGCAGTACTTC; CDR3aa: CASSYSGTAPLDEQYF
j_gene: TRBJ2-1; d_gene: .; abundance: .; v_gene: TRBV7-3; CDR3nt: TGTGCCAGCAGCCCGGGACTCCCTCATGGCCATGAGCAGTTCTTC; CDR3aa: CASSPGLPHGHEQFF